These T cell receptor beta chains were read from a single sample in a study of blood T cell repertoires in COVID-19. Sequenced by immunoSEQ multiplex PCR; TCRdb stores in-frame clones only, minus some. The sample lists tens of thousands of clones, approximately 90% occurring once. The sample comprised peripheral blood. The receptors were gathered from an older man with active COVID-19. Each CDR3 is given with its conserved first and last residue. Each record gives: V gene, clone size, J gene, D gene, CDR3 DNA, CDR3 protein. D genes are given only for firm matches. Size is omitted from some rows. Given values are once, few, many or a class for expanded clones.

V: TRBV7-2; size: NA; J: TRBJ2-7; D: TRBD1; DNA: TGTGCCAGCAGCCAAACAGGGGATCGAATCTACGAGCAGTACTTC; CDR3: CASSQTGDRIYEQYF
V: TRBV30; size: NA; J: TRBJ1-2; D: TRBD1; DNA: TGTGCCTGGAGTACCGGACAGGGAAACTATGGCTACACCTTC; CDR3: CAWSTGQGNYGYTF
V: TRBV4-1; size: few; J: TRBJ2-5; D: TRBD2; DNA: TGCGCCAGCAGCCTGTCTGCTAGCGGGGGGCTCGGGGAGACCCAGTACTTC; CDR3: CASSLSASGGLGETQYF
V: TRBV18; size: few; J: TRBJ1-2; D: NA; DNA: TGTGCCAGCTCACCACTGGACAGCAACTATGGCTACACCTTC; CDR3: CASSPLDSNYGYTF
V: TRBV24-1; size: NA; J: TRBJ2-2; D: NA; DNA: TGTGCCACCAGTGGTGGGCAGGGTAACACCGGGGAGCTGTTTTTT; CDR3: CATSGGQGNTGELFF
V: TRBV3-1/TRBV3-2; size: NA; J: TRBJ2-1; D: TRBD2; DNA: TGTGCCAGCAGCCAACCTCACGGGACTAGCGGGAAGAATGAGCAGTTCTTC; CDR3: CASSQPHGTSGKNEQFF
V: TRBV5-8; size: NA; J: TRBJ2-3; D: TRBD2; DNA: TGTGCCAGCAGCTCTCCTAGCGGGGGCACAGATACGCAGTATTTT; CDR3: CASSSPSGGTDTQYF
V: TRBV18; size: NA; J: TRBJ2-2; D: TRBD2; DNA: TGTGCCAGCTCACCACCGGGACTAGCGGGTTCCACCGGGGAGCTGTTTTTT; CDR3: CASSPPGLAGSTGELFF
V: TRBV12-3/TRBV12-4; size: once; J: TRBJ2-1; D: NA; DNA: TGTGCCAGCAGTTTCGGAGGGAATGAGCAGTTCTTC; CDR3: CASSFGGNEQFF
V: TRBV2; size: NA; J: TRBJ2-7; D: NA; DNA: TGTGCCAGCAGGCTGACCGAAAGCGGGCAGTACTTC; CDR3: CASRLTESGQYF
V: TRBV25-1; size: once; J: TRBJ2-2; D: NA; DNA: TGTGCCAGCAGTGAATATACGGGTGGAACCGGGGAGCTGTTTTTT; CDR3: CASSEYTGGTGELFF
V: TRBV6-5; size: NA; J: TRBJ1-4; D: TRBD1; DNA: TGTGCCATCGGGACAGAAACTAATGAAAAACTGTTTTTT; CDR3: CAIGTETNEKLFF
V: TRBV2; size: NA; J: TRBJ1-5; D: NA; DNA: TGTGCCAGCAGTGACAGGGGATGGATTTATGATAATCAGCCCCAGCATTTT; CDR3: CASSDRGWIYDNQPQHF
V: TRBV7-2; size: NA; J: TRBJ2-7; D: TRBD2; DNA: TGTGCCAGCAGCTTACGACTAGCGGGGAGCTCCTACGAGCAGTACTTC; CDR3: CASSLRLAGSSYEQYF
V: TRBV2; size: once; J: TRBJ1-6; D: NA; DNA: TGTGCCAGCAGTGAATCAGGGAAAAATTCACCCCTCCACTTT; CDR3: CASSESGKNSPLHF
V: TRBV4-2; size: NA; J: TRBJ2-7; D: NA; DNA: TGTGCCAGCAGCCAAGTCCCGACAGGTGGCGAGCAGTACTTC; CDR3: CASSQVPTGGEQYF
V: TRBV20-1; size: NA; J: TRBJ2-1; D: TRBD2; DNA: TGCAGTGCTAGTCACCCCTCCTATAGCGGGACCTACAATGAGCAGTTCTTC; CDR3: CSASHPSYSGTYNEQFF
V: TRBV7-8; size: NA; J: TRBJ1-4; D: TRBD1; DNA: TGTGCCAGCAGCTTAGAGGGACAGGGGGAGAGTAATGAAAAACTGTTTTTT; CDR3: CASSLEGQGESNEKLFF
V: TRBV9; size: once; J: TRBJ2-5; D: NA; DNA: TGTGCCAGCAGCGCCGATTACAGGGCTGAGACCCAGTACTTC; CDR3: CASSADYRAETQYF
V: TRBV29-1; size: NA; J: TRBJ1-1; D: NA; DNA: TGCAGCGTTCGACAGGTCATGAACACTGAAGCTTTCTTT; CDR3: CSVRQVMNTEAFF
V: TRBV10-3; size: NA; J: TRBJ1-2; D: NA; DNA: TGTGCCTTTAAACAGGATACCACTAACTATGGCTACACCTTC; CDR3: CAFKQDTTNYGYTF
V: TRBV7-9; size: NA; J: TRBJ1-5; D: NA; DNA: TGTGCCAGCAGCTGGAACCAGGGGCAGCCCCAGCATTTT; CDR3: CASSWNQGQPQHF
V: TRBV30; size: NA; J: TRBJ2-2; D: NA; DNA: TGTGCCTGGAGTACACTAGGGCGTACCGGGGAGCTGTTTTTT; CDR3: CAWSTLGRTGELFF
V: TRBV5-1; size: NA; J: TRBJ2-5; D: TRBD2; DNA: TGCGCCAGCAGCCTTAGCGGGGTCGGTAGAGAGACCCAGTACTTC; CDR3: CASSLSGVGRETQYF
V: TRBV14; size: NA; J: TRBJ2-3; D: NA; DNA: TGTGCCAGCAGCCAAGATCGAGGGAGAGATACGCAGTATTTT; CDR3: CASSQDRGRDTQYF
V: TRBV23-1; size: NA; J: TRBJ2-3; D: NA; DNA: TGCGCCAGCAGTCAATACGTCGTTCCGGGTTTT; CDR3: CASSQYVVPGF
V: TRBV12-5; size: NA; J: TRBJ2-3; D: TRBD2; DNA: TGTGCTAGTGGTCCGGGACTAGCGGGGGGGACAGATACGCAGTATTTT; CDR3: CASGPGLAGGTDTQYF
V: TRBV18; size: NA; J: TRBJ1-4; D: NA; DNA: TGTGCCAGCTCATCGACCTTCGGTAGCAGGGATGAAAAACTGTTTTTT; CDR3: CASSSTFGSRDEKLFF
V: TRBV6-6; size: NA; J: TRBJ2-7; D: TRBD1; DNA: TGTGCCAGCACTGGACAGGGGGCGATCTACGAGCAGTACTTC; CDR3: CASTGQGAIYEQYF
V: TRBV20-1; size: NA; J: TRBJ2-3; D: TRBD1; DNA: TGCAGTGCTAGTAATCCGGGACAGGGGGCAGATACGCAGTATTTT; CDR3: CSASNPGQGADTQYF
V: TRBV9; size: NA; J: TRBJ2-2; D: NA; DNA: TGTGCCAGCAGCGACCGGTTGACCGGGGAGCTGTTTTTT; CDR3: CASSDRLTGELFF
V: TRBV12-3/TRBV12-4; size: NA; J: TRBJ1-2; D: NA; DNA: TGTGCCAGCAGTTTGGGGGGAGTAGGTGGCTACACCTTC; CDR3: CASSLGGVGGYTF
V: TRBV6-1; size: NA; J: TRBJ1-2; D: TRBD1; DNA: TGTGCCAGCAGTGACTTTACAGGGGTCTTCGGCTATGGCTACACCTTC; CDR3: CASSDFTGVFGYGYTF
V: TRBV25-1; size: NA; J: TRBJ1-2; D: TRBD1; DNA: TGTGCCAGCAGTCCCCCACCCGGACAGGGTAGCTATGGCTACACCTTC; CDR3: CASSPPPGQGSYGYTF
V: TRBV10-3; size: NA; J: TRBJ1-2; D: TRBD1; DNA: TGTGCCATCAGTGGACAGGGGGCTTTTGATAACTATGGCTACACCTTC; CDR3: CAISGQGAFDNYGYTF
V: TRBV10-1; size: NA; J: TRBJ1-6; D: TRBD1; DNA: TGCGCCAGCATTGGCTGGACAGGTCGAGATTCACCCCTCCACTTT; CDR3: CASIGWTGRDSPLHF
V: TRBV2; size: NA; J: TRBJ2-1; D: NA; DNA: TGTGCCAGCAGTGACGACTACTTTGGAGGAGATGAGCAGTTCTTC; CDR3: CASSDDYFGGDEQFF
V: TRBV10-1; size: NA; J: TRBJ2-7; D: NA; DNA: TGCGCCAGCAGTGAGTCGATCGTCCCTGCGGAGCAGTACTTC; CDR3: CASSESIVPAEQYF
V: TRBV6-6; size: few; J: TRBJ2-3; D: TRBD2; DNA: TGTGCCAGCAGCCGAAGGACTAGCGGGACCAACCCGGTCAGGGATACGCAGTATTTT; CDR3: CASSRRTSGTNPVRDTQYF
V: TRBV6-5; size: NA; J: TRBJ1-2; D: NA; DNA: TGTGCCAGCAGTACAGGACAGCCCATTAACTATGGCTACACCTTC; CDR3: CASSTGQPINYGYTF
V: TRBV5-6; size: NA; J: TRBJ2-3; D: TRBD2; DNA: TGTGCCAGCAGCCCTAGCGGGGGCGCAGATACGCAGTATTTT; CDR3: CASSPSGGADTQYF
V: TRBV28; size: NA; J: TRBJ1-5; D: NA; DNA: TGTGCCAGCAGTCCAACAGGGAACAATCAGCCCCAGCATTTT; CDR3: CASSPTGNNQPQHF
V: TRBV11-2; size: NA; J: TRBJ1-5; D: NA; DNA: TGTGCCAGCAGCTTAAACTACGGCGGCAATCAGCCCCAGCATTTT; CDR3: CASSLNYGGNQPQHF
V: TRBV18; size: NA; J: TRBJ2-7; D: TRBD2; DNA: TGTGCCAGCTCCCCGAGGACTAGCGGGAGTTACGAGCAGTACTTC; CDR3: CASSPRTSGSYEQYF